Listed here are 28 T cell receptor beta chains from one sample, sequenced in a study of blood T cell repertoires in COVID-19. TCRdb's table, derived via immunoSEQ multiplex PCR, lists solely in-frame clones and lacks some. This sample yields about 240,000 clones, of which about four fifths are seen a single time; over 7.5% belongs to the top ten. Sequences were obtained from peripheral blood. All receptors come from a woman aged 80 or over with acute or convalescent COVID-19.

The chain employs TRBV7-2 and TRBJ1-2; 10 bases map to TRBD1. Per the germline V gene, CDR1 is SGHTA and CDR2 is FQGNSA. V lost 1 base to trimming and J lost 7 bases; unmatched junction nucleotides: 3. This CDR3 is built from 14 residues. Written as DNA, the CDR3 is TGTGCCAGCAGCTTAGGCGGGACAGGGGTTGGCTACACCTTC. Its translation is CASSLGGTGVGYTF.

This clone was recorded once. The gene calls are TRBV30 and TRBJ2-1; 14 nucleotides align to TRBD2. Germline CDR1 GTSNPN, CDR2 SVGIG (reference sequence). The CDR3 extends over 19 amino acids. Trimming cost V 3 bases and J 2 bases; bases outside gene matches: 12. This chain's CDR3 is CAWRRGLAGAAWAYNEQFF. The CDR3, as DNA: TGTGCCTGGAGGAGGGGACTAGCGGGGGCCGCTTGGGCCTACAATGAGCAGTTCTTC.

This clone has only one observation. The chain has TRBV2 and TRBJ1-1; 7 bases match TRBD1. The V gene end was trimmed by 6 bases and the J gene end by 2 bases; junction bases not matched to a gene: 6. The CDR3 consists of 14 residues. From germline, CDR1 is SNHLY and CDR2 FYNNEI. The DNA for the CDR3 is TGTGCCAGCAGGAAGGGGGCGCGAAACACTGAAGCTTTCTTT. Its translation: CASRKGARNTEAFF. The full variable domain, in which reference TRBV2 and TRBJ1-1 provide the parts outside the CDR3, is EPEVTQTPSHQVTQMGQEVILRCVPISNHLYFYWYRQILGQKVEFLVSFYNNEISEKSEIFDDQFSVERPDGSNFTLKIRSTKLEDSAMYFCASRKGARNTEAFFGQGTRLTVV.

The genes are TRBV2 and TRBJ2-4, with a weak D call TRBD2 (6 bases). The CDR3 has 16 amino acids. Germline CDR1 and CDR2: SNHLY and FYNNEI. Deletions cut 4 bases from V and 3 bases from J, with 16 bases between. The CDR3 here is CASSVEGWKGKNIQYF. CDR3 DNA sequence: TGTGCCAGCAGTGTGGAGGGATGGAAGGGCAAAAACATTCAGTACTTC.

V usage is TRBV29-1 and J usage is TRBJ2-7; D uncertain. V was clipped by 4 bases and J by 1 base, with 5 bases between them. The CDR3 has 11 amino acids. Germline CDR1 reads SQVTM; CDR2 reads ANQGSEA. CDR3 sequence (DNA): TGCAGCGTTGGGCCGTCCTACGAGCAGTACTTC. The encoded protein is CSVGPSYEQYF.

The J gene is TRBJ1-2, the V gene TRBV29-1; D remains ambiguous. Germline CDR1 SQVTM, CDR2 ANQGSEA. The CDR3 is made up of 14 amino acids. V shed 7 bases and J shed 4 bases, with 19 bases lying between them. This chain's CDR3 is CSADPEQLGYGYTF. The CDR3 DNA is TGCAGCGCCGACCCGGAACAACTAGGCTATGGCTACACCTTC.

The CDR3 bases are TGTGCTAGTGGAAGACAGGGAGACAAAGAGACCCAGTACTTC. This gives the protein CASGRQGDKETQYF. The V and J genes are TRBV12-5 and TRBJ2-5; 7 nucleotides match TRBD1. Germline V lookup: CDR1 LGHNT, CDR2 FRNRAP. The CDR3 sequence is 14 residues long. The trim removed 6 bases at V and 3 bases at J, leaving 7 bases unmatched.

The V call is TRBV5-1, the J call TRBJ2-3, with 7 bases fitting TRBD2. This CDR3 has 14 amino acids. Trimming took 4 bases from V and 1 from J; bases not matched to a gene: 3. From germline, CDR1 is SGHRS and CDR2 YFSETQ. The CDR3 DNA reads TGCGCCAGCAGCGCGGGGGTTCGCACAGATACGCAGTATTTT. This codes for CASSAGVRTDTQYF.

CDR3 residues: CASSPRLAGTGELFF. CDR3 in DNA: TGTGCCAGCAGTCCAAGACTAGCGGGGACCGGGGAGCTGTTTTTT. This chain connects TRBV27 to TRBJ2-2; 11 bases are a match to TRBD2. Looked up from germline, CDR1 is MNHEY and CDR2 is SMNVEV (reference sequence). V was clipped by 5 bases and J by 5 bases; unmatched bases: 4. The CDR3 length is 15 residues.

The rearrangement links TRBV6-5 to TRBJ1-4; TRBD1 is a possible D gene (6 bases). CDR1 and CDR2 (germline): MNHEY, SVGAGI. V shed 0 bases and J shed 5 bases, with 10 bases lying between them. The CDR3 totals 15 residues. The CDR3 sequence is CASSYSRGGNEKLFF. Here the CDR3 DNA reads TGTGCCAGCAGTTACTCTAGGGGGGGGAATGAAAAACTGTTTTTT.

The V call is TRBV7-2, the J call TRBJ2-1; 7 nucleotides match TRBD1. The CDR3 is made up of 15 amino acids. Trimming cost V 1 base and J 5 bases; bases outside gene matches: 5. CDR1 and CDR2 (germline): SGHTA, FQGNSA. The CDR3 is CASSLEGDSHNEQFF. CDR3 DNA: TGTGCCAGCAGCTTAGAAGGGGACAGCCACAATGAGCAGTTCTTC.

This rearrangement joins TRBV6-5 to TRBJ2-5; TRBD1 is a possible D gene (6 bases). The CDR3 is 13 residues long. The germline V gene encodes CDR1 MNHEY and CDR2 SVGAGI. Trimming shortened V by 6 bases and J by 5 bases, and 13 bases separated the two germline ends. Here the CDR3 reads CASRGGRWETQYF. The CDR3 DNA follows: TGTGCCAGCAGAGGGGGACGGTGGGAGACCCAGTACTTC.

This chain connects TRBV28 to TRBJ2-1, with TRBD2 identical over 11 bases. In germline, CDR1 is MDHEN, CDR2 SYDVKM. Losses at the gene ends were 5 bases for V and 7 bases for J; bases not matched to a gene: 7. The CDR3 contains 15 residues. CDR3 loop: CASSRSGGARNEQFF. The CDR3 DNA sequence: TGTGCCAGCAGTCGTAGCGGGGGGGCGAGAAATGAGCAGTTCTTC.

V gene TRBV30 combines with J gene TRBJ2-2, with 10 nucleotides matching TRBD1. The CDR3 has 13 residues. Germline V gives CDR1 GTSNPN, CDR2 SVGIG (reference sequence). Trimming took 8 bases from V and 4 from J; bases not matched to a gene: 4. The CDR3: CARGQGITGELFF. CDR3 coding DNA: TGTGCCAGGGGACAGGGGATCACCGGGGAGCTGTTTTTT.

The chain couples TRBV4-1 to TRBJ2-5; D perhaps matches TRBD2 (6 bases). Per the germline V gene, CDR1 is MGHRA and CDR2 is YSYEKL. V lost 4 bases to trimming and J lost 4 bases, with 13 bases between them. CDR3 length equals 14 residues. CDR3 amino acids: CASSPQGGPETQYF. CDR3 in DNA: TGCGCCAGCAGCCCCCAAGGAGGGCCAGAGACCCAGTACTTC.

CDR3 protein: CAISDGDQPQHF. CDR3 bases: TGTGCCATCAGCGACGGGGATCAGCCCCAGCATTTT. V is TRBV10-3 and J is TRBJ1-5; D remains ambiguous. The germline gives CDR1 ENHRY, CDR2 SYGVKD. V lost 6 bases and J 5 bases, leaving 8 bases between the germline ends. This CDR3 spans 12 amino acids.

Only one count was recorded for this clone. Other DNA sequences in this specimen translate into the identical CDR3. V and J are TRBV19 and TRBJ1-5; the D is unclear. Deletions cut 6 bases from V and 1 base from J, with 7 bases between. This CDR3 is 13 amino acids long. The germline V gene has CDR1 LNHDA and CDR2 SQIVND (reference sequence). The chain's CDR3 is CASSTGSNQPQHF. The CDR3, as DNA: TGTGCCAGTAGCACCGGGAGCAATCAGCCCCAGCATTTT.

CDR3 sequence reads: CASSQTGYSNQPQHF. The CDR3 DNA reads TGTGCCAGCAGTCAAACAGGGTATAGCAATCAGCCCCAGCATTTT. The chain is built from TRBV6-5 and TRBJ1-5, with D perhaps TRBD1 (6 bases). The CDR3 sequence is 15 residues long. The V gene lost 5 bases and the J gene lost 0 bases, with 11 bases spanning the gap. Looked up from germline, CDR1 is MNHEY and CDR2 is SVGAGI.

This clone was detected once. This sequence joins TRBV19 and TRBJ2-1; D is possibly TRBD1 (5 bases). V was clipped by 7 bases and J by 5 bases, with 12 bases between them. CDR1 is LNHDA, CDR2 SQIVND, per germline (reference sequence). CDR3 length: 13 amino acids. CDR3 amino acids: CASTIGANNEQFF. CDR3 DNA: TGTGCCAGTACCATAGGGGCGAACAATGAGCAGTTCTTC.

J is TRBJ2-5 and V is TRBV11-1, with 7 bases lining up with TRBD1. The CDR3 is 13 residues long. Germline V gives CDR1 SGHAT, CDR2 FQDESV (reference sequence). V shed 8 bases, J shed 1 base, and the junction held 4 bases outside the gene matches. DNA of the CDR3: TGTGCCAGCGCCAGGGGGTTCCAAGAGACCCAGTACTTC. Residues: CASARGFQETQYF.

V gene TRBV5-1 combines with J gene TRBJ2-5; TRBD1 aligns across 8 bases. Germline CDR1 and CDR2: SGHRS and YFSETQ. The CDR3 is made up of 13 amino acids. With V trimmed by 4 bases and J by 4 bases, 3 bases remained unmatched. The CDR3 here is CASSTTGVETQYF. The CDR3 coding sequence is TGCGCCAGCAGCACGACAGGGGTAGAGACCCAGTACTTC.

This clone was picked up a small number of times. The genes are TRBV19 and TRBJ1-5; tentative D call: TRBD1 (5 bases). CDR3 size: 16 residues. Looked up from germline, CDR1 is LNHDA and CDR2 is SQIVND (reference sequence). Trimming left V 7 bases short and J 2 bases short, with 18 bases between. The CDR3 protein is CASTPGVYLGNQPQHF. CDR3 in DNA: TGTGCCAGTACTCCGGGGGTATATTTGGGCAATCAGCCCCAGCATTTT.

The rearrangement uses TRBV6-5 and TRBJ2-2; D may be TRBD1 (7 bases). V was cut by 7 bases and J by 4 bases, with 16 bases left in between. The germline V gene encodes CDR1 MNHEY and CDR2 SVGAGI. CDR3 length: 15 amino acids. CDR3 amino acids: CASIHSGGTTGELFF. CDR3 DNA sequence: TGTGCCAGCATACACTCAGGGGGGACCACCGGGGAGCTGTTTTTT.

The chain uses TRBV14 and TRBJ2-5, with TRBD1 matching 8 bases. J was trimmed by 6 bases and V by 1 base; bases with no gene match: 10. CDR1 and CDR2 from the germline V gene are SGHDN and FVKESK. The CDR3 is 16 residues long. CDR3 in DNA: TGTGCCAGCAGCCAAGGGTACAGGGGGTCGGTGCAGACCCAGTACTTC. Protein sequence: CASSQGYRGSVQTQYF. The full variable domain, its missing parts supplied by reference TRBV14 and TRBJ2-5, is EAGVTQFPSHSVIEKGQTVTLRCDPISGHDNLYWYRRVMGKEIKFLLHFVKESKQDESGMPNNRFLAERTGGTYSTLKVQPAELEDSGVYFCASSQGYRGSVQTQYFGPGTRLLVL.

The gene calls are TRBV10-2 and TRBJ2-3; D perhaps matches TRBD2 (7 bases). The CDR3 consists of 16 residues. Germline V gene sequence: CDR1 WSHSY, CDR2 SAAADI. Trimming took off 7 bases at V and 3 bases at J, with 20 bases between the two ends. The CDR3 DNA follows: TGCGCCAGCACCCGAGGTGGGGGGGCGAGGACAGATACGCAGTATTTT. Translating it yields CASTRGGGARTDTQYF.

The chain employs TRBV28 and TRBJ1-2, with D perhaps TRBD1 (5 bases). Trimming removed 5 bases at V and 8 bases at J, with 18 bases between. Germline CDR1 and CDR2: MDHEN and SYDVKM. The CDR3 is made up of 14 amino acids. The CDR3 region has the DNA TGTGCCAGCAGTGCCGCGGGGCTCCCTTGGGGCTACACCTTC. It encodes CASSAAGLPWGYTF.

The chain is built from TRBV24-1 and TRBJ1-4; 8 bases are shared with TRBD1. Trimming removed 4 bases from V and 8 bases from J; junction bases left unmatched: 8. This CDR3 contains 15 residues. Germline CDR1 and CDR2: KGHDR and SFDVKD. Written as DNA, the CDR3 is TGTGCCACCAGTGACCCCAGGACAGGGTTGGAAAAACTGTTTTTT. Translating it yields CATSDPRTGLEKLFF.

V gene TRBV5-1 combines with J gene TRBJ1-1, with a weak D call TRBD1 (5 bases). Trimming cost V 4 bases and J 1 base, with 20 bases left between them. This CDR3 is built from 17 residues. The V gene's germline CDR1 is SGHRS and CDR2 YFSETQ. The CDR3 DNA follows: TGCGCCAGCAGCCAGGGATCAGGGCCTTTGGGGAACACTGAAGCTTTCTTT. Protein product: CASSQGSGPLGNTEAFF.